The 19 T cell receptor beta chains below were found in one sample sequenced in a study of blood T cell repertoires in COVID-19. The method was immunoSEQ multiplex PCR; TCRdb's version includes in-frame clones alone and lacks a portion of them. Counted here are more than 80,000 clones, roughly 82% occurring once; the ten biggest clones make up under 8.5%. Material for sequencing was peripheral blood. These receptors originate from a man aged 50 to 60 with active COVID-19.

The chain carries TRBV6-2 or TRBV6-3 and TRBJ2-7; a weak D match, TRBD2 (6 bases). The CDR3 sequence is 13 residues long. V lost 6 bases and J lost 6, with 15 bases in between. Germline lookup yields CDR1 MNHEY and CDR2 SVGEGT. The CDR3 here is CASSPGTPFEQYF. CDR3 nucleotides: TGTGCCAGCAGCCCAGGGACTCCGTTCGAGCAGTACTTC.

The CDR3 DNA reads as TGCGCCAGCAGCCTGGAGCCTAGCGGGAGTAGTTGGGCAGATACGCAGTATTTT. Protein product: CASSLEPSGSSWADTQYF. The chain carries TRBV4-3 and TRBJ2-3, with TRBD2 matching over 10 bases. CDR1 LGHNA and CDR2 YSLEER come from the germline V gene. The CDR3 contains 18 residues. V gave up 4 bases and J gave up 4 bases; unmatched junction bases: 14.

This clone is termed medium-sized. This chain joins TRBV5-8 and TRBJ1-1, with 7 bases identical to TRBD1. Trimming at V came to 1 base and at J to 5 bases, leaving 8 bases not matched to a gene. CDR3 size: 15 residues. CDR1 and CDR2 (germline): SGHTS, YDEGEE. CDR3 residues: CASSLLGGAGTEAFF. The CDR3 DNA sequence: TGTGCCAGCAGCTTGCTAGGGGGCGCGGGAACTGAAGCTTTCTTT.

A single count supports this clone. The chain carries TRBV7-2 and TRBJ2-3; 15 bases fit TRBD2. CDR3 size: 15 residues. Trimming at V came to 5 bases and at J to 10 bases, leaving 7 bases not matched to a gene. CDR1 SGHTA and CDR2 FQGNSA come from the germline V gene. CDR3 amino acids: CASSPGLAGGQAQYF. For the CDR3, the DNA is TGTGCCAGCAGCCCTGGACTAGCGGGGGGGCAAGCGCAGTATTTT.

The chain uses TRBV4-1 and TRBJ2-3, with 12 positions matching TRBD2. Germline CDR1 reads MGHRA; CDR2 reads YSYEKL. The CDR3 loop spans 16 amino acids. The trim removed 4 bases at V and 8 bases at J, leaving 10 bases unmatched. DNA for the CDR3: TGCGCCAGCAGCCCCGGACTAGCGGGACCTTCGGGTACGCAGTATTTT. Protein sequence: CASSPGLAGPSGTQYF.

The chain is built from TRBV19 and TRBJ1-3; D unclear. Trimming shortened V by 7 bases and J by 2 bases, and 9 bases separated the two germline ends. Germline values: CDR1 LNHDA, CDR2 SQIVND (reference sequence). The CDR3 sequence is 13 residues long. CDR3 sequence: CASNSPTGNTIYF. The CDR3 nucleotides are TGTGCCAGTAACTCCCCCACTGGAAACACCATATATTTT.

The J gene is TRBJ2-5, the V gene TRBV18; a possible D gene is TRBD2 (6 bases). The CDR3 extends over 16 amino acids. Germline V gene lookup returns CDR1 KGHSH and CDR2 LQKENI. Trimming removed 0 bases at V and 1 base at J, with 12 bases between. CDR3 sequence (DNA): TGTGCCAGCTCACCACCGATCGGCGGGACCCAAGAGACCCAGTACTTC. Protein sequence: CASSPPIGGTQETQYF.

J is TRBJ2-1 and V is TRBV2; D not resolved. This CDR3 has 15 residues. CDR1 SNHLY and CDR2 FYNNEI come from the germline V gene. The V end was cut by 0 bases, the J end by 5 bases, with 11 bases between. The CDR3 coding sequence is TGTGCCAGCAGTGAAGCCGGTCATCGCGACAATGAGCAGTTCTTC. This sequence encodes CASSEAGHRDNEQFF.

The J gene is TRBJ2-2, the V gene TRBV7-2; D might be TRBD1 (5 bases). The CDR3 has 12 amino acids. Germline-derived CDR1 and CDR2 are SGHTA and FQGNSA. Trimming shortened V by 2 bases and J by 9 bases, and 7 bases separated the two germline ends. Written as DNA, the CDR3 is TGTGCCAGCAGCTTAAGGGGCCGGGAGCTGTTTTTT. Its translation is CASSLRGRELFF.

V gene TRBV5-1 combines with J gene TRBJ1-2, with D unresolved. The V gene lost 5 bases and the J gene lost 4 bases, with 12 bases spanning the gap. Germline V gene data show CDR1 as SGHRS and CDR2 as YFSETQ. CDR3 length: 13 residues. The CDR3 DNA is TGCGCCAGCAGGGATGACACTGGCTATGGCTACACCTTC. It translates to CASRDDTGYGYTF.

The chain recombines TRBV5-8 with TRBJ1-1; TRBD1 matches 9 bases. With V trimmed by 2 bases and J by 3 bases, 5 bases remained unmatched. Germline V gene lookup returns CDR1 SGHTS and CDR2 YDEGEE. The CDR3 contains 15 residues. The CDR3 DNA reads TGTGCCAGCAGCTTTGGGACAGGGTCTCACACTGAAGCTTTCTTT. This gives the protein CASSFGTGSHTEAFF. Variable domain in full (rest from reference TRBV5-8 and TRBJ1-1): EAGVTQSPTHLIKTRGQQATLRCSPISGHTSVYWYQQALGLGLQFLLWYDEGEERNRGNFPPRFSGRQFPNYSSELNVNALELEDSALYLCASSFGTGSHTEAFFGQGTRLTVV.

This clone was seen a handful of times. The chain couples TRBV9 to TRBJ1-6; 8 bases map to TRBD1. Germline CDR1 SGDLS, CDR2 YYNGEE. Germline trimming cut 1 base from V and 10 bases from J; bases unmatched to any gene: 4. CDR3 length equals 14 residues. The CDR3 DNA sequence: TGTGCCAGCAGCGTACGACAGGGGCACTCACCCCTCCACTTT. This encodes CASSVRQGHSPLHF.

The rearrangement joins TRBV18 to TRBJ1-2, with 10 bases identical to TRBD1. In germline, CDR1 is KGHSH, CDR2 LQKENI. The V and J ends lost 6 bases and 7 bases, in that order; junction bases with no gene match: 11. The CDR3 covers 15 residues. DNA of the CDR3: TGTGCCAGCTCGTATACCGGGACAGGGGAGGCTGGCTACACCTTC. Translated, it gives CASSYTGTGEAGYTF.

The CDR3 protein is CATSRDRRVLYF. The DNA for the CDR3 is TGTGCCACCAGCAGAGACCGCAGGGTGTTATATTTT. The chain couples TRBV15 to TRBJ1-3; D possibly corresponds to TRBD1 (5 bases). The CDR3 runs 12 residues. V dropped 0 bases and J dropped 14 bases, with 11 bases sitting between them. The germline gives CDR1 LNHNV, CDR2 YYDKDF (reference sequence).

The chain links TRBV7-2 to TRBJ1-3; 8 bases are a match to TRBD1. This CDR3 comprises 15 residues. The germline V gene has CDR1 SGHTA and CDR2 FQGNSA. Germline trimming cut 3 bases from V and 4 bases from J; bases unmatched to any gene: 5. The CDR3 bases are TGTGCCAGCAGCTTGGGACAGGTGATCGGAAACACCATATATTTT. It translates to CASSLGQVIGNTIYF. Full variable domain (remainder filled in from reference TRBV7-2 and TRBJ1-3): GAGVSQSPSNKVTEKGKDVELRCDPISGHTALYWYRQSLGQGLEFLIYFQGNSAPDKSGLPSDRFSAERTGGSVSTLTIQRTQQEDSAVYLCASSLGQVIGNTIYFGEGSWLTVV.

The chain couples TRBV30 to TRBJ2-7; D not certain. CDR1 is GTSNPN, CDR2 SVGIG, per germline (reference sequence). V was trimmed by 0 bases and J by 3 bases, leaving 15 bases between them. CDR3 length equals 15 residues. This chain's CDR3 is CAWSVTSLPNYEQYF. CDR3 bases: TGTGCCTGGAGTGTGACATCGCTTCCGAACTACGAGCAGTACTTC.

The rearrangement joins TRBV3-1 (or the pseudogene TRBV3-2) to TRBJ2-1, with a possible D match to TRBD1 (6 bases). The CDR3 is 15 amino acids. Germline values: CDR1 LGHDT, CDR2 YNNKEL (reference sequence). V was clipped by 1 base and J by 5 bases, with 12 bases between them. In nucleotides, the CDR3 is TGTGCCAGCAGCCAAGCGAAGAGGGGGAACAATGAGCAGTTCTTC. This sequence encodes CASSQAKRGNNEQFF.

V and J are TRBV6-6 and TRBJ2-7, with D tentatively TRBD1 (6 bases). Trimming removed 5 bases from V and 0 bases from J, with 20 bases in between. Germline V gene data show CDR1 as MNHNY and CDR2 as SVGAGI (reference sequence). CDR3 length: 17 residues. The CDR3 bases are TGTGCCAGCAGTCCCCTTCGACGACAGGCTAGCTCCTACGAGCAGTACTTC. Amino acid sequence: CASSPLRRQASSYEQYF.

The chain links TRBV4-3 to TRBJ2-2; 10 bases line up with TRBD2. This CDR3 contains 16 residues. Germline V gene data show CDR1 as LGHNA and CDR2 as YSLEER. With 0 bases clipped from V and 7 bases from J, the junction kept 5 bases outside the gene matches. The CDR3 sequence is CASSQDTSGKVGELFF. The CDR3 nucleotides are TGCGCCAGCAGCCAAGATACTAGCGGGAAGGTCGGGGAGCTGTTTTTT.